This entry is about one TCR beta chain. Its specificity is not known. The table came from immunoSEQ multiplex PCR; TCRdb's copy has only in-frame clones and leaves some out. This sample carries about 58,000 clones, around three quarters of them seen once, and the ten largest clones take roughly 3.2%. After roughly 9 days in culture, the CD4+ T cells were isolated. Half the medium was replaced with IL-2 medium on days 3 and 7. The entry originates in a study of vaccination effects on CD4 cells after COVID-19. Study overall: Each participant was administered two doses of either the BNT162b2 or the mRNA-1273 vaccine. Study-wide findings and caveats: Infection- and vaccine-induced clones contracted markedly late after vaccination.

The CDR3 sequence is 19 residues long. V shed 7 bases and J 0 bases; nucleotides not matched to a gene: 16. Germline V lookup: CDR1 SGHTS, CDR2 YDEGEE. Sequencing used CD4+ T cells from PBMCs cultured without peptide, obtained before COVID-19 vaccination. This clonotype was sampled from a human donor who received a COVID-19 vaccine. V and J are TRBV5-8 and TRBJ2-1; the match to TRBD2 covers 10 bases. The CDR3 protein is CASPNSPSGGVSSYNEQFF. The CDR3 nucleotides are TGTGCCAGCCCCAATTCCCCCAGCGGGGGGGTGAGCTCCTACAATGAGCAGTTCTTC.